This T cell receptor (beta chain) was sequenced during a study of blood T cell repertoires in COVID-19. Trimming cost V 2 bases and J 1 base, with 9 bases left between them. CDR1 SGHDT and CDR2 YYEEEE come from the germline V gene. The CDR3 has 15 amino acids. Assay: immunoSEQ multiplex PCR; the TCRdb copy retains only in-frame clones and omits some. The table records around 100,000 clones, 85% to 90% of them present only once. The chain combines TRBV5-6 with TRBJ2-2, with D hard to call. Sequencing was done on a sample of peripheral blood. The clonotype was recovered from a woman aged 45 to 65 with acute or convalescent COVID-19. CDR3 sequence (DNA): TGTGCCAGCAGCTTACTCAGGCAGAACACCGGGGAGCTGTTTTTT. Amino acids: CASSLLRQNTGELFF.